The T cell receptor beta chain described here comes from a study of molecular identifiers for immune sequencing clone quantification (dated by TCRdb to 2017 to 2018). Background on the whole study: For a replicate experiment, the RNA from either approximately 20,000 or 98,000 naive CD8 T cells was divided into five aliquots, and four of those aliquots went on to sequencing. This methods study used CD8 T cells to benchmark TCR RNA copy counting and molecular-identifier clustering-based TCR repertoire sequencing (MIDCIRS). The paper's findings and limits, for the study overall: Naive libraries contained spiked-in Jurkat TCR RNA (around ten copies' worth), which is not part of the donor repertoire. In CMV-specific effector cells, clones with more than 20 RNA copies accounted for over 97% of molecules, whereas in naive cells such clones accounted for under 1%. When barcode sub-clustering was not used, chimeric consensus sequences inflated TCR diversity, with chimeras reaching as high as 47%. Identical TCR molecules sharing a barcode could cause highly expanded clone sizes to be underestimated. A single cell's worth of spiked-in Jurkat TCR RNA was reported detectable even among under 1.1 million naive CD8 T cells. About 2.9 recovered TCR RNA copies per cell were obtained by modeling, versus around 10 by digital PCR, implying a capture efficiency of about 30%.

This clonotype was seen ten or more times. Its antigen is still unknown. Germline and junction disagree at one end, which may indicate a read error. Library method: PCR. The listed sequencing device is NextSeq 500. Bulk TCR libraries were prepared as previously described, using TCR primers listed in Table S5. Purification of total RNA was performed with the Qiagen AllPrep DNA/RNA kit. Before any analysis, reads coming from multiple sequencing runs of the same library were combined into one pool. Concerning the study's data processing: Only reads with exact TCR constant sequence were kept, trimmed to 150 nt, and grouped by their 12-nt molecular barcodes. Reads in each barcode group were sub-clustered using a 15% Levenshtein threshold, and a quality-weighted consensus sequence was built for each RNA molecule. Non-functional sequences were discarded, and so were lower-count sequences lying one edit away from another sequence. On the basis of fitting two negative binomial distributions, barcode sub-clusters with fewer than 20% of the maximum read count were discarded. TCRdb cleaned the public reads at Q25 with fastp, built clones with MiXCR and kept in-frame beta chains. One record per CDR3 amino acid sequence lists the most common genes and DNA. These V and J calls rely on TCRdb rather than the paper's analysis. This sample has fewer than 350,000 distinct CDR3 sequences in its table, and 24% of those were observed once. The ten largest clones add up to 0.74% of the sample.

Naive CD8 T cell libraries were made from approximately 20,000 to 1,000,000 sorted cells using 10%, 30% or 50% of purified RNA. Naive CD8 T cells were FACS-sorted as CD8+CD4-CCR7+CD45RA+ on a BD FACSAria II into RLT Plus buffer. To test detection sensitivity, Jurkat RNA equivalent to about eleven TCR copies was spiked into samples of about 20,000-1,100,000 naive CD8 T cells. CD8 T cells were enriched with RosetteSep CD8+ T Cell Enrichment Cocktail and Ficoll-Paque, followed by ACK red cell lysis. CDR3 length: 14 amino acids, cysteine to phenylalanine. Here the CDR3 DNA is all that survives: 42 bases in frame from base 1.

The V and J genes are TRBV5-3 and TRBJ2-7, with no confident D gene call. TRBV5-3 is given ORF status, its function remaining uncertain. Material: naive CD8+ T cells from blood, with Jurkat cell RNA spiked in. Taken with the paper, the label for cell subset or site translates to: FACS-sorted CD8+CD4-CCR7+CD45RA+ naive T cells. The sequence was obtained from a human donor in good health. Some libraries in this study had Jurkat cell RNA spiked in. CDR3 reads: CASSLGLTAYEQYF. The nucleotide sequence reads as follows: TGTGCCAGCAGCTTGGGTCTCACAGCCTACGAGCAGTACTTC.